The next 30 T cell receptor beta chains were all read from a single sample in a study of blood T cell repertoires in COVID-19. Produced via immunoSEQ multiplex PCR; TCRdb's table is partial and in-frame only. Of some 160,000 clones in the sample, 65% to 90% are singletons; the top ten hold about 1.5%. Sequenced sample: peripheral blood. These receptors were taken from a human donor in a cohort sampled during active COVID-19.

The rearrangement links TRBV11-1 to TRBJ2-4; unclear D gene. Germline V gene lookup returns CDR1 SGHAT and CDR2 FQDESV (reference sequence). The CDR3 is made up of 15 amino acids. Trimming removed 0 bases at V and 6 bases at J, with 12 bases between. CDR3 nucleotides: TGTGCCAGCAGCTTAGCCCCAGGTCTTGGAAACATTCAGTACTTC. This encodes CASSLAPGLGNIQYF.

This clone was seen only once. CDR3 DNA: TGTGCCAGCTCACCAATTCCCTGGACAGGCCCGTCCTACGAGCAGTACTTC. Protein: CASSPIPWTGPSYEQYF. The chain carries TRBV18 and TRBJ2-7; TRBD1 agrees at 7 bases. This CDR3 comprises 17 residues. CDR1 and CDR2 (germline): KGHSH, LQKENI. V shed 2 bases, J shed 1 base, and the junction held 11 bases outside the gene matches.

The DNA for the CDR3 is TGTGCCAGCAGTTACCAAGGACTAGCCAATTACGAGCAGTACTTC. This encodes CASSYQGLANYEQYF. This chain uses TRBV6-5 with TRBJ2-7, with 8 bases that match TRBD2. Germline assignment: CDR1 MNHEY and CDR2 SVGAGI. This CDR3 has 15 amino acids. V was clipped by 2 bases and J by 4 bases; unmatched bases: 7.

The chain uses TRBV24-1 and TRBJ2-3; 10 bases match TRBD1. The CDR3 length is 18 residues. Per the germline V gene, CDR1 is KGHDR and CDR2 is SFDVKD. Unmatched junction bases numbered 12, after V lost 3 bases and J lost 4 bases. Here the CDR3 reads CATSDPFKDRGIADTQYF. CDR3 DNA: TGTGCCACCAGTGATCCGTTTAAGGACAGGGGGATTGCAGATACGCAGTATTTT.

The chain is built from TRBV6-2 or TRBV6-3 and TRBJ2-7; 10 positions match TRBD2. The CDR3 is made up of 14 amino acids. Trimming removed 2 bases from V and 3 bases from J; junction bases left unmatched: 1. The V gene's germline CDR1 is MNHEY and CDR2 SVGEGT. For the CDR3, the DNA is TGTGCCAGCAGTTACGCTAGCGGGAGCTACGAGCAGTACTTC. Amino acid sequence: CASSYASGSYEQYF.

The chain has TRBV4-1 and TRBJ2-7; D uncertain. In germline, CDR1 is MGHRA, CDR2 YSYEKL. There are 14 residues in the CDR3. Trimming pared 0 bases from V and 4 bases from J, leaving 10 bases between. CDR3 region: CASSQDPVSYEQYF. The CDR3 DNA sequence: TGCGCCAGCAGCCAAGACCCGGTGAGTTACGAGCAGTACTTC.

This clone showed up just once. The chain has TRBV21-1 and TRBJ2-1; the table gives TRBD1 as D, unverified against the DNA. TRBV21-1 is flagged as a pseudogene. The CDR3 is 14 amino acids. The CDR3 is CASSSRDRGNEQFF. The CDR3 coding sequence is TGTGCCAGCAGCTCCCGGGACAGGGGCAATGAGCAGTTCTTC.

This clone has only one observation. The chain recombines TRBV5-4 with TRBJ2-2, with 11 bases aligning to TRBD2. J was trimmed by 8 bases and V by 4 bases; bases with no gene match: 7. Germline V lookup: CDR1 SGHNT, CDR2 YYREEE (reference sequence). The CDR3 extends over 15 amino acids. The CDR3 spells CASSPGTSGRGELFF. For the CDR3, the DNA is TGTGCCAGCAGCCCGGGGACTAGCGGAAGGGGGGAGCTGTTTTTT.

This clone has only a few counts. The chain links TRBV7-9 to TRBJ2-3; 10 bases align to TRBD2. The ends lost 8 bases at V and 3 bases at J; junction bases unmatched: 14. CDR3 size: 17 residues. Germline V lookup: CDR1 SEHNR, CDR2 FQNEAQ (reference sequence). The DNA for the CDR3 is TGTGCCAGCCACACACTGGGAAGCGGGGGGGCAACAGATACGCAGTATTTT. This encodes CASHTLGSGGATDTQYF.

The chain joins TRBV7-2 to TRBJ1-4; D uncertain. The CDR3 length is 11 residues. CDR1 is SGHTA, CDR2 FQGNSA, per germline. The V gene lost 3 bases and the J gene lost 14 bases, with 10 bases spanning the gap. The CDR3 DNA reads TGTGCCAGCAGCTTGGACTTTGAGCTGTTTTTT. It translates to CASSLDFELFF.

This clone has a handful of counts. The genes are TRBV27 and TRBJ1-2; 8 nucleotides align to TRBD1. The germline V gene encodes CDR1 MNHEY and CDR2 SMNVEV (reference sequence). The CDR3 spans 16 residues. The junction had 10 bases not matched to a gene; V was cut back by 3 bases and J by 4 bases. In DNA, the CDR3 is TGTGCCAGCAGTTTCTCCGCCGGGACAGGAGGCTATGGCTACACCTTC. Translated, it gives CASSFSAGTGGYGYTF.

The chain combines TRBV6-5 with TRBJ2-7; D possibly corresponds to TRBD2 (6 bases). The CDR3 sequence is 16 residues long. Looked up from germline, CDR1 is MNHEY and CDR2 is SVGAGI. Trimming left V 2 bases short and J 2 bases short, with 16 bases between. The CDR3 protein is CASSYDGGGIPYEQYF. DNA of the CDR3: TGTGCCAGCAGTTACGATGGCGGCGGGATTCCCTACGAGCAGTACTTC.

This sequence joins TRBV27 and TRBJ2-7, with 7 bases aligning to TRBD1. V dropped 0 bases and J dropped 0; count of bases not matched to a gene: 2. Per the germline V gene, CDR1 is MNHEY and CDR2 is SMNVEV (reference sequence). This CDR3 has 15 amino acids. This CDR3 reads CASSLSGQISYEQYF. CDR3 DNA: TGTGCCAGCAGTTTATCGGGACAGATCTCCTACGAGCAGTACTTC.

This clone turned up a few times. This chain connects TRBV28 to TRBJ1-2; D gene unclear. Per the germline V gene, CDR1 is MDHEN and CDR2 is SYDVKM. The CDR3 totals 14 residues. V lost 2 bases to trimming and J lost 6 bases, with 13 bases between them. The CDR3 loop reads CASSLGLGGDGYTF. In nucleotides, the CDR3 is TGTGCCAGCAGTTTAGGCTTAGGAGGCGATGGCTACACCTTC.

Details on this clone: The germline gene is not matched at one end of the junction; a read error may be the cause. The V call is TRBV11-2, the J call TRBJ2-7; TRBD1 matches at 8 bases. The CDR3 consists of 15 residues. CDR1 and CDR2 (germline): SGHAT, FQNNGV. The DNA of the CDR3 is TGTGCCAGCAGCTTAGAGGTTATGGGGCAGGGGGCGGAAGACTTC. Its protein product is CASSLEVMGQGAEDF.

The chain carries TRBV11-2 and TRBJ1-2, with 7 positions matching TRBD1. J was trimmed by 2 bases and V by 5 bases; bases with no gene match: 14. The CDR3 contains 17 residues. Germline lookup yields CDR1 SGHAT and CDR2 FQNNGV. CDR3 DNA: TGTGCCAGCAGCCCCCAAGCGACAGGGCTGAAAAACTATGGCTACACCTTC. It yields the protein CASSPQATGLKNYGYTF.

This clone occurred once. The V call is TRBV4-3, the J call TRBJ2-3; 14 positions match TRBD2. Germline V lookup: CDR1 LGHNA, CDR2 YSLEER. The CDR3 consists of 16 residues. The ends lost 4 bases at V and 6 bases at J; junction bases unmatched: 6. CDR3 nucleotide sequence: TGCGCCAGCAGCCCGGGGTGGACTAGCGGGAGGGATACGCAGTATTTT. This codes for CASSPGWTSGRDTQYF.

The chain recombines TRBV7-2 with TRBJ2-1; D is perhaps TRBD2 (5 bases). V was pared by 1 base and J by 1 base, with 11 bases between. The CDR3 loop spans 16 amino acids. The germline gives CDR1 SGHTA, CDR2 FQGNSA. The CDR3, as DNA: TGTGCCAGCAGCTTAGAAGGGAGTTCGTCCTACAATGAGCAGTTCTTC. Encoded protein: CASSLEGSSSYNEQFF. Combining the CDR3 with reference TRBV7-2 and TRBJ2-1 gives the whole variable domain GAGVSQSPSNKVTEKGKDVELRCDPISGHTALYWYRQSLGQGLEFLIYFQGNSAPDKSGLPSDRFSAERTGGSVSTLTIQRTQQEDSAVYLCASSLEGSSSYNEQFFGPGTRLTVL.

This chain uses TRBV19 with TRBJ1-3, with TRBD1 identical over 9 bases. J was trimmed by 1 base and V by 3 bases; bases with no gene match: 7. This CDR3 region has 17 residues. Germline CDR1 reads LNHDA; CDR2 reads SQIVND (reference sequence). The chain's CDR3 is CASSILTGGASGNTIYF. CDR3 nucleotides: TGTGCCAGTAGTATCTTAACAGGGGGCGCTTCTGGAAACACCATATATTTT.

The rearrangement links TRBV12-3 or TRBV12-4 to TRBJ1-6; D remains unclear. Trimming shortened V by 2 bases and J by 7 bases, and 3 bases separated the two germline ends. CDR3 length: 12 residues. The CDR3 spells CASSLPNSPLHF. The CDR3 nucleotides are TGTGCCAGCAGTTTACCGAATTCACCCCTCCACTTT.

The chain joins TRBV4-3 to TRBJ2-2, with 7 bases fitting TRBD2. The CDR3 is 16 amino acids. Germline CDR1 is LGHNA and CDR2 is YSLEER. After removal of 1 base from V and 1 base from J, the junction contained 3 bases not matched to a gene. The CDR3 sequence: CASSQGPSGNTGELFF. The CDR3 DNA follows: TGCGCCAGCAGCCAAGGACCTAGCGGGAACACCGGGGAGCTGTTTTTT.

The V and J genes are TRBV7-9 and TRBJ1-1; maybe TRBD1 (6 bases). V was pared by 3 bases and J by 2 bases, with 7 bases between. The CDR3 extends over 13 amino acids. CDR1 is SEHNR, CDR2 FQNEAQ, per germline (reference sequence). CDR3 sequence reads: CASSLDSNTEAFF. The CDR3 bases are TGTGCCAGCAGCTTGGACAGTAACACTGAAGCTTTCTTT.

CDR3 DNA sequence: TGTGCCAGCAGCCCGGGACAGAAAAATGGCTACACCTTC. Protein: CASSPGQKNGYTF. The chain uses TRBV7-8 and TRBJ1-2; 7 bases are a match to TRBD1. The CDR3 totals 13 residues. Germline CDR1 is SGHVS and CDR2 is FQNEAQ. The V segment lost 5 bases and the J segment 6 bases; nucleotides outside the gene matches: 6. Variable domain in full (rest from reference TRBV7-8 and TRBJ1-2): GAGVSQSPRYKVAKRGQDVALRCDPISGHVSLFWYQQALGQGPEFLTYFQNEAQLDKSGLPSDRFFAERPEGSVSTLKIQRTQQEDSAVYLCASSPGQKNGYTFGSGTRLTVV.

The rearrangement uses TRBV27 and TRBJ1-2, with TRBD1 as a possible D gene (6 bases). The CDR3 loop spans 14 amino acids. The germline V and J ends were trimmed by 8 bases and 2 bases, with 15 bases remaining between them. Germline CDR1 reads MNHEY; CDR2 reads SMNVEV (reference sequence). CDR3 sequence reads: CASGLDRKNYGYTF. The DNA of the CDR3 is TGTGCCAGCGGTCTAGACAGGAAGAACTATGGCTACACCTTC.

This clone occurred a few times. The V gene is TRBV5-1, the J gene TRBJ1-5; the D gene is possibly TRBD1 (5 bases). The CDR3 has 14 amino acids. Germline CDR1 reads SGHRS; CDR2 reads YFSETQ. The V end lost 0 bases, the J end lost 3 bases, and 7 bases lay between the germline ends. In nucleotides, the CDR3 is TGCGCCAGCAGCTTGGCAGGGTTCAATCAGCCCCAGCATTTT. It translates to CASSLAGFNQPQHF.

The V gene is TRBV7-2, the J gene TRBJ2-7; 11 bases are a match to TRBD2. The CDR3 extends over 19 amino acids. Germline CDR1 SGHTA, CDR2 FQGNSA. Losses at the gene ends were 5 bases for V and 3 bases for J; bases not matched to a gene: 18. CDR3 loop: CASSPSVRGLLAGDYEQYF. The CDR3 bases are TGTGCCAGCAGCCCCTCGGTTAGGGGTCTACTAGCGGGGGACTACGAGCAGTACTTC.

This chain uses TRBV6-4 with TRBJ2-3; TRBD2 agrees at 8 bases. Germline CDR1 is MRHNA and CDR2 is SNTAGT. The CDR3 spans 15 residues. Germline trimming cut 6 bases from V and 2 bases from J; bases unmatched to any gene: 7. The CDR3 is CASRRTSGYTDTQYF. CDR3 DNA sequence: TGTGCCAGCAGACGAACTAGCGGATACACAGATACGCAGTATTTT.

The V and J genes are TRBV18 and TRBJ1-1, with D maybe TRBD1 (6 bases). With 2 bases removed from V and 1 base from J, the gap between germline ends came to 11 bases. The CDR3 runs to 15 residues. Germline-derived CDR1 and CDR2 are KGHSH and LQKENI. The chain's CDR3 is CASSPVRQANTEAFF. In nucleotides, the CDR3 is TGTGCCAGCTCACCAGTTAGACAGGCGAACACTGAAGCTTTCTTT.

CDR3 in amino acids: CSALPDTAYEQYF. CDR3 in DNA: TGCAGCGCCCTACCGGACACGGCCTACGAGCAGTACTTC. The chain uses TRBV29-1 and TRBJ2-7; weak D call: TRBD1 (5 bases). Trimming pared 7 bases from V and 2 bases from J, leaving 15 bases between. CDR1 is SQVTM and CDR2 is ANQGSEA in the germline V gene. The CDR3 is 13 amino acids.

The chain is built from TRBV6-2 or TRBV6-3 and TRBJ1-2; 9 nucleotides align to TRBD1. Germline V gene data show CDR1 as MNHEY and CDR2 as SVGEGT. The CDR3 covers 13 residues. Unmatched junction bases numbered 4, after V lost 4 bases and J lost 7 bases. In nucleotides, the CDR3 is TGTGCCAGCAGTTCAACAGGGGGCATTGGCTACACCTTC. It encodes CASSSTGGIGYTF.